This is a list of T cell receptor beta chains from one sample in a study of T-cell memory formation after mild COVID-19. MiXCR, applied by TCRdb to the 5' RACE reads, yields one record per CDR3 protein. The table shows about 200,000 distinct CDR3 sequences, with about a sixth occurring only once. The specimen sequenced was PBMCs or a T cell subset sorted from them (not recorded which). These receptors all stem from an adult woman who had mild COVID-19 (a few samples of this study predate the infection). Cell type and time point are not known. Each CDR3 is given with its conserved first and last residue.

J	V	CDR3
TRBJ2-7	TRBV28	CASSFTGSRSYEQYF
TRBJ2-3	TRBV11-2	CASSSRDTNTDTQYF
TRBJ2-7	TRBV6-5	CASSQAPGETYEQYF
TRBJ2-5	TRBV6-1	CASTWSSETQYF
TRBJ2-7	TRBV19	CASSIGQAYEQYF
TRBJ2-1	TRBV7-2	CASSLQPGTGGEQFF
TRBJ2-3	TRBV6-6	CASLERGGRTDTQYF
TRBJ2-7	TRBV4-1	CASSQDDRGFGEQYF
TRBJ2-1	TRBV25-1	CASTWDSARGYEQFF
TRBJ1-2	TRBV6-2/TRBV6-3	CASSSIGYGYTF
TRBJ2-2	TRBV3-1	CASSQGVQGRTGELFF
TRBJ2-3	TRBV6-5	CASSYMGISADTQYF
TRBJ2-5	TRBV9	CASSPGFGSGKETQYF
TRBJ1-2	TRBV12-3/TRBV12-4	CASTNRRGNYGYTF
TRBJ2-5	TRBV29-1	CSVEKQMQETQYF
TRBJ2-1	TRBV24-1	CATSPEVGEQFF
TRBJ1-1	TRBV7-6	CASSSIYTEAFF
TRBJ2-3	TRBV24-1	CATNPGRGGTDTQYF
TRBJ1-1	TRBV6-1	CASSEGHVNTEAFF
TRBJ2-1	TRBV6-6	CASSSSPFNEQFF
TRBJ2-1	TRBV5-4	CASSLPASYNEQFF
TRBJ2-1	TRBV24-1	CATSSPGQGANEQFF